This TCR beta chain was observed in a study of blood T cell repertoires in COVID-19. Germline trimming cut 5 bases from V and 6 bases from J; bases unmatched to any gene: 4. Germline V gene sequence: CDR1 SGHTA, CDR2 FQGNSA. There are 14 residues in the CDR3. The method was immunoSEQ multiplex PCR; TCRdb's version includes in-frame clones alone and lacks a portion of them. The sample gives 120,000 to 150,000 clones, roughly 80% of which show up once; around 1.6% is in the top ten. The sequence derives from a woman in her late teens or twenties who had been exposed to COVID-19. This chain uses TRBV7-2 with TRBJ2-3, with 11 bases aligning to TRBD2. Material for sequencing was PBMCs or T cells enriched from blood (not recorded which). CDR3 DNA sequence: TGTGCCAGCAGCGTTAGCGGGAGGGGGGATACGCAGTATTTT. Translated, it gives CASSVSGRGDTQYF.